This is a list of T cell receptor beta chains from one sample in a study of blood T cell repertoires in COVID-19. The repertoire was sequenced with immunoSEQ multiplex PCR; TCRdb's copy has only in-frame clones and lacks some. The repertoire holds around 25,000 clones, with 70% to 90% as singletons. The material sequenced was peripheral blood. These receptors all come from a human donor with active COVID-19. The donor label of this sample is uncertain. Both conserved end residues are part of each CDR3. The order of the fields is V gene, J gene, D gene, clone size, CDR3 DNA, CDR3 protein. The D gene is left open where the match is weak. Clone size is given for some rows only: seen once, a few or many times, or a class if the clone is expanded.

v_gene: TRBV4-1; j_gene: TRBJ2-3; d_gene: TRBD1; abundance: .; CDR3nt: TGCGCCAGCAGCCAAAACAGGGGAGTTGGAGATACGCAGTATTTT; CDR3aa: CASSQNRGVGDTQYF
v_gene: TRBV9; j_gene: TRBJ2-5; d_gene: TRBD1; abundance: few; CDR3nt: TGTGCCAGCAGCCCCCCACCAGGGACAGACCAAGAGACCCAGTACTTC; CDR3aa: CASSPPPGTDQETQYF
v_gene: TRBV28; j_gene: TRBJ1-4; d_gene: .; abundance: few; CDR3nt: TGTGCCAGCAGTTCTACAGGGTCGAATGAAAAACTGTTTTTT; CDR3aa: CASSSTGSNEKLFF
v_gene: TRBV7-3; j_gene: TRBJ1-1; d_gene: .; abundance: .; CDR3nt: TGTGCCAGCAGCTTAGCGGGGGCTGGGACTGAAGCTTTCTTT; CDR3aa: CASSLAGAGTEAFF
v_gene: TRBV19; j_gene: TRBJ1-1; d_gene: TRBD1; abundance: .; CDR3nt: TGTGCCAGTAGTACCCTCCGGACAGGGGTCTTGGGCACTGAAGCTTTCTTT; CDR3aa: CASSTLRTGVLGTEAFF
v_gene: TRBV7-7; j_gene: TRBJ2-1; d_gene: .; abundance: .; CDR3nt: TGTGCTAGCAGCTCTGACTTCTACAATGAGCAGTTCTTC; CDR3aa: CASSSDFYNEQFF
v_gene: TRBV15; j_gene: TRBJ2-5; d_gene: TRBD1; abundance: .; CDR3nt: TGTGCCACCAGCAGACCAGGGACAGGGGGTGCGGAGACCCAGTACTTC; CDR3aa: CATSRPGTGGAETQYF
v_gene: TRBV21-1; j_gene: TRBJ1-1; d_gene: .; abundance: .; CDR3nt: TGTGCCAGGACGGATAACGGACAGGGTGGTACTGAAGCTTTCTTT; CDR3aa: CARTDNGQGGTEAFF
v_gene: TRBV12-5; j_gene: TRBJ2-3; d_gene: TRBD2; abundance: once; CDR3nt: TGTGCTAGTGCCAACAGCGGGAGTGGCACAGATACGCAGTATTTT; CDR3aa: CASANSGSGTDTQYF
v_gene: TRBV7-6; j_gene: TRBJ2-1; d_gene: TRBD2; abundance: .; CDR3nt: TGTGCCAGCAGCTTAGATCGGGCGCGGGAGGGGGGCAATGAGCAGTTCTTC; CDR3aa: CASSLDRAREGGNEQFF
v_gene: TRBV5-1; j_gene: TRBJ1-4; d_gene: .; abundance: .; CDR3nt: TGCGCCAGCAGCTCACAGGGAAGTAAAGAAAAACTGTTTTTT; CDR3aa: CASSSQGSKEKLFF
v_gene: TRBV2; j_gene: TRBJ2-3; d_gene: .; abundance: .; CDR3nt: TGTGCCAGCAGCAGGAGTTATACAGGTCTGGATACGCAGTATTTT; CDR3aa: CASSRSYTGLDTQYF
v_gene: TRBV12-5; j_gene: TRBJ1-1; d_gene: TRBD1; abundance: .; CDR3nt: TGTGCTAGTGGTCCTGGACAGGGCAGGACTGAAGCTTTCTTT; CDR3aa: CASGPGQGRTEAFF
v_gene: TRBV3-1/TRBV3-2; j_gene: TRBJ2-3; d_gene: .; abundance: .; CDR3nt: TGTGCCAGCAGCAAGGGGCGTAGCCTGGATACGCAGTATTTT; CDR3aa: CASSKGRSLDTQYF
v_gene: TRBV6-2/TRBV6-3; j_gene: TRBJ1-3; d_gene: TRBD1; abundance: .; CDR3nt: TGTGCCAGCAGTTCTATACGGCGGACAGGGCCTGGAAACACCATATATTTT; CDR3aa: CASSSIRRTGPGNTIYF
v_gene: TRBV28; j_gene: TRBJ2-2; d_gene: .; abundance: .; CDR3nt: TGTGCCAGCAGTCGTAACACCGGGGAGCTGTTTTTT; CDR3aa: CASSRNTGELFF
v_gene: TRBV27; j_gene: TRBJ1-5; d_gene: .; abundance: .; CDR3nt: TGTGCCAGCAGTTTATCGTGGGGAGAAGGACAGCCCCAGCATTTT; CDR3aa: CASSLSWGEGQPQHF
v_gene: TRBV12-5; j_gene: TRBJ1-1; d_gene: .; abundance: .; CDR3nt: TGTGCTAGTGGTTTGACGCTACTGAACACTGAAGCTTTCTTT; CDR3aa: CASGLTLLNTEAFF
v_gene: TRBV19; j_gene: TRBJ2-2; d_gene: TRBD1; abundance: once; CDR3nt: TGTGCCAGTAAAGTCTCGACAGGGGGTGCAACCGGGGAGCTGTTTTTT; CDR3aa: CASKVSTGGATGELFF
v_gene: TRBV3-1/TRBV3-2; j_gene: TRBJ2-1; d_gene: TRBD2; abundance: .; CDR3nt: TGTGCCAGCAGCCACCCGAGACTAGCGGGAAATACTTACAATGAGCAGTTCTTC; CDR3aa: CASSHPRLAGNTYNEQFF
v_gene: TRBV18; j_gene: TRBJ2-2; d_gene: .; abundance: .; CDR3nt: TGTGCCAGCTCACCTGTGGCGGTCGGGGAGCTGTTTTTT; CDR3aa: CASSPVAVGELFF
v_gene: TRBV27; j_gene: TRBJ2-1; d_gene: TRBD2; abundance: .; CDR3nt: TGTGCCAGCAGTGCCGGACTAGCGGGACCCTACAATGAGCAGTTCTTC; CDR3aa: CASSAGLAGPYNEQFF
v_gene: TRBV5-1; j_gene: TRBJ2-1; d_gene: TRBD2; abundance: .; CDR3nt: TGCGCCAGCAGTCCGATGGGACTAGCGGGAGGGAGCTCCTACAATGAGCAGTTCTTC; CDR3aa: CASSPMGLAGGSSYNEQFF
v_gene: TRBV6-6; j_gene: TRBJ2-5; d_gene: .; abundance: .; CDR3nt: TGTGCCAGCAAAGTACGGCAAGAGACCCAGTACTTC; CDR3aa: CASKVRQETQYF
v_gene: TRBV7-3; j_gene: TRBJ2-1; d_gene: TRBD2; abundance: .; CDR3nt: TGTGCCAGCAGCTCGGGGGGAAGCTCCTACAATGAGCAGTTCTTC; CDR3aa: CASSSGGSSYNEQFF
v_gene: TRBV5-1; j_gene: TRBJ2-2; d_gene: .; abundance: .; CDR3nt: TGCGCCAGCAGCCCTCGGCTAGCGACTGACACCGGGGAGCTGTTTTTT; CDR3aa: CASSPRLATDTGELFF
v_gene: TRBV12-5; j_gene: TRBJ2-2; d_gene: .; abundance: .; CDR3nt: TGTGCTAGTGGTTTTGAGGGAAATCAATTGCGGGAGCTGTTTTTT; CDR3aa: CASGFEGNQLRELFF